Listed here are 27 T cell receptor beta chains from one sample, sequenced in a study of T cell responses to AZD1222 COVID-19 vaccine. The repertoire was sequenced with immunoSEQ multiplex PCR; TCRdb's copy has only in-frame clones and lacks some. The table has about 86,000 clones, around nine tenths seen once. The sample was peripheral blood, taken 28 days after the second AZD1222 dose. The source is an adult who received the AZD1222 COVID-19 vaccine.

The CDR3 protein is CASSQLTGVMGTDTQYF. DNA for the CDR3: TGTGCCAGCAGTCAACTAACAGGGGTAATGGGTACAGATACGCAGTATTTT. The chain employs TRBV28 and TRBJ2-3; 7 bases are a match to TRBD1. This CDR3 is 17 amino acids long. Germline assignment: CDR1 MDHEN and CDR2 SYDVKM. Losses at the gene ends were 5 bases for V and 3 bases for J; bases not matched to a gene: 14.

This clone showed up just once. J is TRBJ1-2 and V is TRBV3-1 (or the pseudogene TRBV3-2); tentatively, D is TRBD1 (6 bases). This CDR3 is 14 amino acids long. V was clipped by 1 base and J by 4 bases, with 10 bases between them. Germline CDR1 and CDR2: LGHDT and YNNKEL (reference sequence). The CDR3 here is CASSQVQGTYGYTF. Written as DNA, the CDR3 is TGTGCCAGCAGCCAAGTTCAGGGGACCTATGGCTACACCTTC.

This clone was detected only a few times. In DNA, the CDR3 is TGTGCCAGCAGTGAATTTGGTGCCACCATATATTTT. The encoded protein is CASSEFGATIYF. The chain couples TRBV6-1 to TRBJ1-3; D gene uncertain. Germline V gene data show CDR1 as MNHNS and CDR2 as SASEGT. The CDR3 runs 12 residues. The V gene lost 2 bases and the J gene lost 9 bases, with 8 bases spanning the gap.

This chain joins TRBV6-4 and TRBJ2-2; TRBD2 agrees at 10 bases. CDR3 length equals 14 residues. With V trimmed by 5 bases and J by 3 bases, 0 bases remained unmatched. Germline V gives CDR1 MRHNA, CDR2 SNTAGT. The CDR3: CASSSGRDTGELFF. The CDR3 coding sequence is TGTGCCAGCAGTAGCGGGAGGGACACCGGGGAGCTGTTTTTT.

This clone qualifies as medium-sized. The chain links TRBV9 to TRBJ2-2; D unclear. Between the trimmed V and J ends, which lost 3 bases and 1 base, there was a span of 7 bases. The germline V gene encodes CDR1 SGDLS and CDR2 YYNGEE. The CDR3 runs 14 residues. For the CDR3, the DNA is TGTGCCAGCAGCGCGCCATTGAACACCGGGGAGCTGTTTTTT. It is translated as CASSAPLNTGELFF.

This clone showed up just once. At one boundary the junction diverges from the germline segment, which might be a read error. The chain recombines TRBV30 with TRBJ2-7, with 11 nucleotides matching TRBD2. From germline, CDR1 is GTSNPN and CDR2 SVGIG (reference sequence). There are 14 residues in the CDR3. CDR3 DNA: TGTGCCGGGAGAATACTAGCGGGAGTAAGCGAGCAGTACTTC. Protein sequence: CAGRILAGVSEQYF.

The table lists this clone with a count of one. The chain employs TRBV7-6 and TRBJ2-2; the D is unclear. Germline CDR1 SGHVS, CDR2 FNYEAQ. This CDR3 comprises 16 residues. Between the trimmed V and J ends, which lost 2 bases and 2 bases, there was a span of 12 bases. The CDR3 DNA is TGTGCCAGCAGCTTAATTAAGCCGGTTAACACCGGGGAGCTGTTTTTT. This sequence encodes CASSLIKPVNTGELFF.

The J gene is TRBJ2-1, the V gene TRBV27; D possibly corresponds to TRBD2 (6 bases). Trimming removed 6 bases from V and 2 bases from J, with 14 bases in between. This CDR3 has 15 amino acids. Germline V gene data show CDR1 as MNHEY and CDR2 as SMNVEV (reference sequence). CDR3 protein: CASSRLGPTYNEQFF. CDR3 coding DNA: TGTGCCAGCAGCCGACTAGGTCCAACCTACAATGAGCAGTTCTTC.

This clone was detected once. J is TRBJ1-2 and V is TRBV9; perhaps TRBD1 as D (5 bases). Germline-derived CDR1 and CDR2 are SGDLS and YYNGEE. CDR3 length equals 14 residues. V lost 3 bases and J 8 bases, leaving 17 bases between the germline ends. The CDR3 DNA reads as TGTGCCAGCAGCGACGCCGGGAGGGGCAGAGGCTACACCTTC. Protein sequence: CASSDAGRGRGYTF.

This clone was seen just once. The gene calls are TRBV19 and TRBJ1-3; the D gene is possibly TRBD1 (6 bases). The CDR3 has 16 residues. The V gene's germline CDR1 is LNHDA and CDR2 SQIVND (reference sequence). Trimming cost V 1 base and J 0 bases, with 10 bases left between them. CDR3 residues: CASSIVGTLSGNTIYF. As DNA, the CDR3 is TGTGCCAGTAGTATAGTCGGGACACTCTCTGGAAACACCATATATTTT.

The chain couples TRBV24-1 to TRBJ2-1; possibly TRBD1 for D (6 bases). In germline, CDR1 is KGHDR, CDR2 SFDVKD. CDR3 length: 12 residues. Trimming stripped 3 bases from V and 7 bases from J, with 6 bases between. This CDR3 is CATSDQGNEQFF. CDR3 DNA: TGTGCCACCAGTGATCAGGGGAATGAGCAGTTCTTC.

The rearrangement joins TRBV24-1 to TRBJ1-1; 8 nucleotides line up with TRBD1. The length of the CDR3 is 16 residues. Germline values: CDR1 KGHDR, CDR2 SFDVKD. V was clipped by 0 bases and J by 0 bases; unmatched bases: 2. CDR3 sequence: CATSDLDRGLNTEAFF. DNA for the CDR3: TGTGCCACCAGTGATTTGGACAGGGGTTTGAACACTGAAGCTTTCTTT.

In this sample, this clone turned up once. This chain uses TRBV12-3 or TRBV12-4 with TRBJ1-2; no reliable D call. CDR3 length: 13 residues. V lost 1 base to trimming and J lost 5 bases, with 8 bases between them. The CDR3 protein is CASSLDSGYGYTF. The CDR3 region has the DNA TGTGCCAGCAGTTTAGACAGTGGGTATGGCTACACCTTC.

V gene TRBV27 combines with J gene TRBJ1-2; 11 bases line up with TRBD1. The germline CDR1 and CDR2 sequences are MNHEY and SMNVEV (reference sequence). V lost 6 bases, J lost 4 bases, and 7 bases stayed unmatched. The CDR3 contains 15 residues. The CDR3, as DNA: TGTGCCAGCAGGGGGACAGGGGGATTTTTCTATGGCTACACCTTC. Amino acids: CASRGTGGFFYGYTF.

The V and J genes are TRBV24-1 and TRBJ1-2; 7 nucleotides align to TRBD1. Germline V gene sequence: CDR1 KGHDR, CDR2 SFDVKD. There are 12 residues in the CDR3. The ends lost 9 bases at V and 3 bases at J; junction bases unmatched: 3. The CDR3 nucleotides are TGTGCCACCTCAGACAGGGACTATGGCTACACCTTC. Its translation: CATSDRDYGYTF.

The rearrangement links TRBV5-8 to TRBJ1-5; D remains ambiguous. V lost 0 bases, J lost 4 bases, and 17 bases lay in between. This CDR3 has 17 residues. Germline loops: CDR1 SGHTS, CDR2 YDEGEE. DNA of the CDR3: TGTGCCAGCAGCTTGGGGGATGGGATACGGGGAAATCAGCCCCAGCATTTT. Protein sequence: CASSLGDGIRGNQPQHF.

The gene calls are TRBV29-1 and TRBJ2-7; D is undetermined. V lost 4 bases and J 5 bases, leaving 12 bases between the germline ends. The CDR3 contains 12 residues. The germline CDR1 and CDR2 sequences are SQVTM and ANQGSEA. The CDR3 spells CSVGQTLDEQYF. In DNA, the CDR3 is TGCAGCGTTGGTCAGACCTTGGACGAGCAGTACTTC.

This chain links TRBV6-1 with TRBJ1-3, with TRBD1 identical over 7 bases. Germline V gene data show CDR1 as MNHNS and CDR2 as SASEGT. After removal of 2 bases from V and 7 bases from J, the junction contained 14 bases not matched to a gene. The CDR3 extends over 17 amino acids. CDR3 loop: CASSERTGGQLSNTIYF. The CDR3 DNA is TGTGCCAGCAGTGAAAGGACGGGGGGACAGCTTAGTAACACCATATATTTT.

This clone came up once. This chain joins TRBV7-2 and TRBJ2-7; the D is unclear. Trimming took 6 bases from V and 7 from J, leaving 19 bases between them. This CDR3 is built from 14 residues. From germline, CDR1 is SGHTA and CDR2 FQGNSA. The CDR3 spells CASSQPSAGGEQYF. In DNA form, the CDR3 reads TGTGCCAGCAGTCAACCCTCCGCCGGTGGGGAGCAGTACTTC.

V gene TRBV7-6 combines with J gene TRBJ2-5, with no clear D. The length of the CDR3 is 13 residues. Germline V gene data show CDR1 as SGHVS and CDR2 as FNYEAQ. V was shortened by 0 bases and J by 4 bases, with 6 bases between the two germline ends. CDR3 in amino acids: CASSLAMVETQYF. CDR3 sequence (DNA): TGTGCCAGCAGCTTAGCGATGGTAGAGACCCAGTACTTC.

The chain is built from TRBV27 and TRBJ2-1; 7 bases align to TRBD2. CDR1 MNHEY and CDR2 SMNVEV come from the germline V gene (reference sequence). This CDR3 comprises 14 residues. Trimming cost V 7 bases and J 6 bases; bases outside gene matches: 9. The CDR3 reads CASTGGSLFNEQFF. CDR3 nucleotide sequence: TGTGCCAGCACCGGCGGGAGTCTTTTCAATGAGCAGTTCTTC.

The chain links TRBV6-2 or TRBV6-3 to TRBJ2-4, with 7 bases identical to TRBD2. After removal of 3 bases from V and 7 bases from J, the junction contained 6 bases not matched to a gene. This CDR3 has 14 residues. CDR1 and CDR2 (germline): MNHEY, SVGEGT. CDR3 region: CASSYGGTTNIQYF. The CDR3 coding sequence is TGTGCCAGCAGTTATGGAGGGACTACGAACATTCAGTACTTC.

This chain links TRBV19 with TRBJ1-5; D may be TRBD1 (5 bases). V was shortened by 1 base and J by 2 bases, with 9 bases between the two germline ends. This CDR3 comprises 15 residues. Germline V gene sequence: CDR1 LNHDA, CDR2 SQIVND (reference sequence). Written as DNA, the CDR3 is TGTGCCAGTAGTATAGGCAGGGCGGGCAATCAGCCCCAGCATTTT. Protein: CASSIGRAGNQPQHF.

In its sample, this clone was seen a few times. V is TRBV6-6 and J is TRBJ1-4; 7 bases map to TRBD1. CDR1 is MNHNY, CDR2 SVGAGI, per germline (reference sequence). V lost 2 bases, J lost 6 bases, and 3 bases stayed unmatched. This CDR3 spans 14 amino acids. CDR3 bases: TGTGCCAGCAGTTACAGGCAGGGGGATGAAAAACTGTTTTTT. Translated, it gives CASSYRQGDEKLFF.

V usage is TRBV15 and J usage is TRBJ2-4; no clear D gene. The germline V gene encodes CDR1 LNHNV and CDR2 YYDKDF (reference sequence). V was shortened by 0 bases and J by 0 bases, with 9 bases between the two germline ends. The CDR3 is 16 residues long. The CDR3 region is CATSRDVVLAKNIQYF. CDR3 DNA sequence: TGTGCCACCAGCAGAGATGTGGTCCTAGCCAAAAACATTCAGTACTTC.

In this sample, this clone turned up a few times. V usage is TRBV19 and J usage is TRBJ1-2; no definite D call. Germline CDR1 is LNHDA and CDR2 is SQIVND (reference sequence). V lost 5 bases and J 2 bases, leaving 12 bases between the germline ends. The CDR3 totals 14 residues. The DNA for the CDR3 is TGTGCCAGTAGTCCGACCGACCGGAACTATGGCTACACCTTC. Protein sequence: CASSPTDRNYGYTF.

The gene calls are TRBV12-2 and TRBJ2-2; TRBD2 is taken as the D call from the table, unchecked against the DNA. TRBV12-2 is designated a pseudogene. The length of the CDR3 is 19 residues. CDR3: CASRLLVSSGILNTGELFF. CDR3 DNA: TGTGCAAGTCGCTTGTTGGTGTCTAGCGGGATCTTGAACACCGGGGAGCTGTTTTTT.